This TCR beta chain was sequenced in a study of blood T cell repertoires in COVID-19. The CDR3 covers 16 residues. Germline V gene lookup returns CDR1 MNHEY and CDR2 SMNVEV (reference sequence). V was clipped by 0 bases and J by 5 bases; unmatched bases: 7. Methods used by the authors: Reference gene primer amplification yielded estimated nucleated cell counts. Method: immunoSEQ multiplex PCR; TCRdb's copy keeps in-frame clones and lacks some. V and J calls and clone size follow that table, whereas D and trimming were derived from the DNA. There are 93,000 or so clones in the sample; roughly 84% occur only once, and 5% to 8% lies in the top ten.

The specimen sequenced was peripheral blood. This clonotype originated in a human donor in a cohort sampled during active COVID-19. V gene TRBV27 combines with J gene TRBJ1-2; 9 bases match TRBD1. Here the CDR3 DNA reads TGTGCCAGCAGTTTATCGGGACAGGGAGGATGGTATGGCTACACCTTC. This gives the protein CASSLSGQGGWYGYTF.